This T cell receptor beta chain was identified during a study of T cells after yellow fever vaccination. Study observations and caveats: The CD4 and CD8 compartments had a small share of their clonotypes in common.

The V end was cut by 0 bases, the J end by 1 base, with 11 bases between. Germline CDR1 LGHNA, CDR2 YSLEER. This CDR3 contains 16 residues. This clonotype showed up many times. No antigen is known for it. TCRdb reprocessed the 5' RACE reads via MiXCR and lists one record per CDR3 protein. The repertoire holds 60,000 to 95,000 distinct CDR3 sequences, with around 7% as singletons. This clonotype was sampled from a young man who received the YFV17D yellow fever vaccine. The V call is TRBV4-3, the J call TRBJ2-3; D might be TRBD2 (6 bases). The input for sequencing was CD8+ T cells sorted from PBMCs, taken around 10 days after the first yellow fever vaccination. CDR3 loop: CASSQEVGLGTDTQYF. The CDR3 nucleotides are TGCGCCAGCAGCCAAGAGGTGGGACTGGGCACAGATACGCAGTATTTT.